The clone carrying this TCR beta chain showed up just a few times. Its antigen is unknown. The data derive from a study of identical twins. General observations from the study: Among beta out-of-frame sequences, excess sharing between twins appeared weaker. Invariant MAIT and iNKT cells could partly confound zero-insertion analyses.

TCRdb reprocessed the 5' RACE reads with MiXCR, giving one entry per CDR3 protein. This sample yields 500,000 to 600,000 distinct CDR3 sequences, of which less than 25% are seen a single time; about 0.99% belongs to the top ten. In germline, CDR1 is SGDLS, CDR2 YYNGEE. This CDR3 comprises 16 residues. V dropped 3 bases and J dropped 5 bases, with 17 bases sitting between them. A further study also used this sample, focusing on T cells expressing NK-cell markers. That paper adds: For a few donors, these clonotypes were likewise the leading ones in the CD3+CD56-NKG2C+ fraction.

This TCR derives from a young woman in good health. The sequenced material came from CD4+ T cells sorted from blood. The chain combines TRBV9 with TRBJ2-2; D is unresolved. The CDR3 reads CASSAFSTVETGELFF. The CDR3 DNA reads TGTGCCAGCAGCGCCTTTTCCACCGTAGAGACCGGGGAGCTGTTTTTT.